The sequence of this T cell receptor (beta chain) was determined in a study of blood T cell repertoires in COVID-19. Study-level background: COVID-19 samples, acute and convalescent, were from the United States, Italy and Spain.

The data were produced by immunoSEQ multiplex PCR, yet TCRdb's version contains in-frame clones alone and is incomplete. The repertoire holds about 110,000 clones, with 82% as singletons. V was trimmed by 0 bases and J by 0 bases, leaving 9 bases between them. The CDR3 is made up of 16 amino acids. Germline V gene lookup returns CDR1 SGHAT and CDR2 FQNNGV. This receptor was taken from a woman aged 60-75 years with acute or convalescent COVID-19. Input material: peripheral blood. The chain employs TRBV11-2 and TRBJ2-1; D unclear. The CDR3 protein is CASSLDRESSYNEQFF. In DNA form, the CDR3 reads TGTGCCAGCAGCTTAGATCGAGAAAGCTCCTACAATGAGCAGTTCTTC.